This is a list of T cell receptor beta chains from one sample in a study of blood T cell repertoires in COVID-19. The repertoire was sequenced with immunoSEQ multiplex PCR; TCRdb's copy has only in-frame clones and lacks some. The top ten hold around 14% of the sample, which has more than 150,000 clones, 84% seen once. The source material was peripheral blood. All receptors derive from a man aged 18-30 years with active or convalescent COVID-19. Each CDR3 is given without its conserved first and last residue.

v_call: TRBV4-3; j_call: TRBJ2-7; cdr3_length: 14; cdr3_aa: ASSLQGVSGIYEQY
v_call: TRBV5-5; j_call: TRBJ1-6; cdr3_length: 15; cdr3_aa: ASSLEFQGARNSPLH
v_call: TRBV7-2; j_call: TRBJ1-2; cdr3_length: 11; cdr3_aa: ASSLDRESGYT
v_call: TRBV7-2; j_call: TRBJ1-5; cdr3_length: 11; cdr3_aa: ASSKGGNQPQH
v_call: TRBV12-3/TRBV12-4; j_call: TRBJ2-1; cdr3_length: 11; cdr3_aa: ASSVVRYNEQF
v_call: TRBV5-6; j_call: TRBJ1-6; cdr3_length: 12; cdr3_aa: ASSLGAGNSPLH
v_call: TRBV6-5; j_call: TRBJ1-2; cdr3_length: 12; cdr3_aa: ASTRTGADYGYT
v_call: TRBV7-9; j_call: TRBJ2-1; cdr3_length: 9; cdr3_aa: ASSWGGEQF
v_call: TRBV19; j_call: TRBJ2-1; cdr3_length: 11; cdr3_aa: ASSTGRGNEQF
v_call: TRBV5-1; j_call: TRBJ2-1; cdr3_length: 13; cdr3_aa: ASSLIDRDNNEQF
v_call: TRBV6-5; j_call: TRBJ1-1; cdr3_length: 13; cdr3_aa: ASSPGTGMNTEAF
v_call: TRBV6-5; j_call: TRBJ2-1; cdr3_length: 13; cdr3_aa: ASTLGRGSINEQF
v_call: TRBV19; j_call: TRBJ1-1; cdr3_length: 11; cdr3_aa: ASSVTANTEAF
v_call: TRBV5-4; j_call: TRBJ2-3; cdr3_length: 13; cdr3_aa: ASSAERASTDTQY
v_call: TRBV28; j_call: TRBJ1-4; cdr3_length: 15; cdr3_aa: ASRPGQRLLPNEKLF
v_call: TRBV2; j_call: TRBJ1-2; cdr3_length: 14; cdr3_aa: ASSSKLGQGNYGYT
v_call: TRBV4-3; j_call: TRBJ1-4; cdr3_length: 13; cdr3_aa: ASSSYGEVFEKLF
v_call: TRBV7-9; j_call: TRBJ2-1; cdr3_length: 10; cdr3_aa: ASSFPRQGQF
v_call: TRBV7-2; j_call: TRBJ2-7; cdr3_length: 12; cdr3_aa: ASSFLASRLEQY
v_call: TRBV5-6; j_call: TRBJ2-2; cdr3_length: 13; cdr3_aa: ASSYLTGVGGELF
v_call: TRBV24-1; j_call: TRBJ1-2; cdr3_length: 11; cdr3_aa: ATSDGTGDGYT
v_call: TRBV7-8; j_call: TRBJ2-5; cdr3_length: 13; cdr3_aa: ASSLVGTAKETQY
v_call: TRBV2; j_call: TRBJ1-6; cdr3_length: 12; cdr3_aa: ASSADRGIGPLH
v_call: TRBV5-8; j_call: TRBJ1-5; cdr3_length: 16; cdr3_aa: ASSSGQGAGMSNQPQH
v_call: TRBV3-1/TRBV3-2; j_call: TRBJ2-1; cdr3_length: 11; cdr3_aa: ASSRTVYNEQF
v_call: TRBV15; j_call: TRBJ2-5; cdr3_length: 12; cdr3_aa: ATSKDYYQETQY
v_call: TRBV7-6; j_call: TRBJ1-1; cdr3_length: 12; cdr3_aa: ASSLYSVNTEAF
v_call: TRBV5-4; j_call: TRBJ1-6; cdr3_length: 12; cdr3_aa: ASSLEQRDSPLH
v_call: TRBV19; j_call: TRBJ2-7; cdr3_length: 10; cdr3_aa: ASTNSAYEQY
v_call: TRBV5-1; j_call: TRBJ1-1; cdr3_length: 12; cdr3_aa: ASSNQQGASEAF
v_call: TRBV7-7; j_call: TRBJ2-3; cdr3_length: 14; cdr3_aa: ASSPRTSGRTDTQY
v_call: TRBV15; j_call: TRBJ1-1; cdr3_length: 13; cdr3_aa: ATSRGGTPSAEAF
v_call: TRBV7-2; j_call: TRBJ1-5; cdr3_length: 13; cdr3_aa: ASSQGQGGNQPQH
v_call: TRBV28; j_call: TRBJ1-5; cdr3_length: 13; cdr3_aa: ATLRGGRSNQPQH
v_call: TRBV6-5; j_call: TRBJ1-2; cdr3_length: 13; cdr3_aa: ASSSSDRVNYGYT
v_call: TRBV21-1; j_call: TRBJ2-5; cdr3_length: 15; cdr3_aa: ASSKGGTGGKQETQY
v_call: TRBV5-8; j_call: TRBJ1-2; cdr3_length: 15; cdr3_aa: ASSSNLSGERSYGYT
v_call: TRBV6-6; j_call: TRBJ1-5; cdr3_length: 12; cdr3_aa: ASSYRGRRQPQH
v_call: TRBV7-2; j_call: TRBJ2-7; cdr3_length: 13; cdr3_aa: ASSTRSGTAYEQY
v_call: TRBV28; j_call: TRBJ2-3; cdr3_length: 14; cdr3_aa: ASSFPSLAGTDTQY
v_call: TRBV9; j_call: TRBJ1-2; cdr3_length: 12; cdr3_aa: ASSGQGGYYGYT
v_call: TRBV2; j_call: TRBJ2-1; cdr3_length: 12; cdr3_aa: ASSSGGTYNEQF
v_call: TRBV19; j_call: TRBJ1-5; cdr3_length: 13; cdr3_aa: ASSTPGTGVQPQH
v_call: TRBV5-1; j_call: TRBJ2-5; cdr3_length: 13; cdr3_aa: ASSSTGLPWETQY
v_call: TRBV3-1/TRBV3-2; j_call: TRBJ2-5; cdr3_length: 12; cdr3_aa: ASSPRGVRETQY
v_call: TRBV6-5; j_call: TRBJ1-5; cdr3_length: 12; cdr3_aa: ASGGTVSNQPQH
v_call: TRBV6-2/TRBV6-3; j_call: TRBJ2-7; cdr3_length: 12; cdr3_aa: ASSYTSGPYEQY
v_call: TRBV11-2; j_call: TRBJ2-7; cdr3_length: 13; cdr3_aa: ASSYTGVGSYEQY
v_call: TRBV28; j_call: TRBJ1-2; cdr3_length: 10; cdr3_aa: ASRLQGRGYT
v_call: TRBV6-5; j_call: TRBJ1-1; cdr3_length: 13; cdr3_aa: ASSYSQGGHTEAF
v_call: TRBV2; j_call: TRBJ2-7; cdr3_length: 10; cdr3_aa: ASVTSYDEQY
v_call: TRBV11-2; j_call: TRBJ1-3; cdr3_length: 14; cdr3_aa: ASSFTDRSGGNTIY
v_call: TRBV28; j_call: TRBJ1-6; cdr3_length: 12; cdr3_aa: ASSFGGLNSPLH
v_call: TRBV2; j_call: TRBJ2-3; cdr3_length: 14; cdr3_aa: ASSAGSGEGSDTQY
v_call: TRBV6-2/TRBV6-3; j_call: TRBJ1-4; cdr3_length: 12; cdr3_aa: ASSLTGEGEKLF
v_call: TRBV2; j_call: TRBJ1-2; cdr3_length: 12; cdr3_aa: ASRLPGQGYGYT
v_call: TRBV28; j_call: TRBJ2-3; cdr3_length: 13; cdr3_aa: ASSFGGRSTDTQY
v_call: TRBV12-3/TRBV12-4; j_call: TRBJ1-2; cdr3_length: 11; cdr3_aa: ASSLAGNYGYT
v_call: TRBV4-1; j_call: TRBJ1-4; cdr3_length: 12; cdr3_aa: ASSQDLTVEKLF